These 18 T cell receptor beta chains were sequenced from one sample in a study of blood T cells in healthy people across ages. Together with a sample-barcoded 5' primer, a J-beta primer mix was included in a second PCR lasting about 7 to 11 cycles. MiXCR, run by TCRdb on the 5' RACE reads, gives a single entry per CDR3 protein. This sample carries 1,300,000 or so distinct CDR3 sequences, around 59% of them seen once, and the ten largest clones take 6.5% to 8.5%. Material: blood. The receptors derive from a man between 18 and 29 years old in good health.

The chain has TRBV20-1 and TRBJ2-3; the D is unclear. Germline V lookup: CDR1 DFQATT, CDR2 SNEGSKA (reference sequence). The CDR3 runs to 14 residues. The V gene lost 6 bases and the J gene lost 6 bases, with 19 bases spanning the gap. CDR3 sequence reads: CSARLFRDWDTQYF. CDR3 DNA sequence: TGCAGTGCCCGACTCTTCCGTGACTGGGATACGCAGTATTTT.

This chain connects TRBV11-2 to TRBJ1-6; D gene unclear. Germline V CDR1 and CDR2: SGHAT, FQNNGV. Trimming left V 5 bases short and J 4 bases short, with 15 bases between. This CDR3 contains 16 residues. The CDR3 DNA reads as TGTGCCAGCAGCCCTAATCCCTCAGCTTATAATTCACCCCTCCACTTT. Amino acids: CASSPNPSAYNSPLHF.

J is TRBJ2-7 and V is TRBV6-1, with a tentative D call TRBD1 (5 bases). The V and J ends lost 4 bases and 2 bases respectively, with 12 bases between them. The germline CDR1 and CDR2 sequences are MNHNS and SASEGT. The CDR3 has 14 residues. As DNA, the CDR3 is TGTGCCAGCAGTGGCAGACAGCCCGCCTACGAGCAGTACTTC. Residues: CASSGRQPAYEQYF.

The gene calls are TRBV7-8 and TRBJ1-2; D possibly corresponds to TRBD1 (6 bases). The germline V and J ends were trimmed by 5 bases and 3 bases, with 22 bases remaining between them. The CDR3 is 17 residues long. Germline V gene lookup returns CDR1 SGHVS and CDR2 FQNEAQ. The CDR3 here is CASSHLGVGAIHYGYTF. The CDR3 DNA reads as TGTGCCAGCAGCCACCTGGGTGTGGGGGCTATACACTATGGCTACACCTTC. The whole variable domain, remainder taken from reference TRBV7-8 and TRBJ1-2, is GAGVSQSPRYKVAKRGQDVALRCDPISGHVSLFWYQQALGQGPEFLTYFQNEAQLDKSGLPSDRFFAERPEGSVSTLKIQRTQQEDSAVYLCASSHLGVGAIHYGYTFGSGTRLTVV.

This clonotype has a count of ten or more. Here the CDR3 DNA reads TGTGCCAGCAGTTTTGGGGGCCCTGGAAACACCATATATTTT. This codes for CASSFGGPGNTIYF. The rearrangement links TRBV27 to TRBJ1-3; TRBD1 is a possible D gene (6 bases). CDR1 and CDR2 (germline): MNHEY, SMNVEV (reference sequence). The V gene lost 3 bases and the J gene lost 2 bases, with 8 bases spanning the gap. This CDR3 region has 14 residues.

Only a few counts were recorded for this clonotype. This sequence joins TRBV5-1 and TRBJ2-7, with D possibly being TRBD2 (5 bases). Trimming pared 4 bases from V and 3 bases from J, leaving 20 bases between. The CDR3 extends over 16 amino acids. Germline V CDR1 and CDR2: SGHRS, YFSETQ. The CDR3, as DNA: TGCGCCAGCAGCCCGGAGGCAGGTAGCGTGGGCTACGAGCAGTACTTC. This encodes CASSPEAGSVGYEQYF.

CDR3 in amino acids: CASSLGLAGGRRTDTQYF. The CDR3 DNA follows: TGTGCCAGCAGTTTAGGGCTAGCGGGAGGGCGCAGGACAGATACGCAGTATTTT. V gene TRBV12-3 or TRBV12-4 combines with J gene TRBJ2-3, with 12 bases lining up with TRBD2. CDR3 length equals 18 residues. The ends lost 1 base at V and 3 bases at J; junction bases unmatched: 8.

The V gene is TRBV5-1, the J gene TRBJ1-6; TRBD1 matches 8 bases. CDR1 SGHRS and CDR2 YFSETQ come from the germline V gene. This CDR3 has 16 amino acids. The junction had 12 bases not matched to a gene; V was cut back by 4 bases and J by 9 bases. The CDR3 bases are TGCGCCAGCAGCCGAGAGACAGGGGCCTACGGTTCACCCCTCCACTTT. This sequence encodes CASSRETGAYGSPLHF.

The rearrangement joins TRBV20-1 to TRBJ2-4; D ambiguous. The J call may be incorrect, as the DNA end agrees better with TRBJ2-7. Germline CDR1 and CDR2: DFQATT and SNEGSKA (reference sequence). This CDR3 spans 12 amino acids. The CDR3 loop reads CSAPDPIYEQYF. In DNA form, the CDR3 reads TGCAGTGCCCCCGACCCAATCTACGAGCAGTACTTC.

This clonotype has more than one count but fewer than ten. The rearrangement uses TRBV5-1 and TRBJ2-5; tentatively, D is TRBD1 (6 bases). Trimming pared 0 bases from V and 4 bases from J, leaving 16 bases between. The length of the CDR3 is 16 residues. CDR1 and CDR2 from the germline V gene are SGHRS and YFSETQ. The CDR3 reads CASSLAQGLMGETQYF. The CDR3 DNA reads as TGCGCCAGCAGCTTGGCTCAGGGGCTCATGGGAGAGACCCAGTACTTC.

This clonotype was seen only a few times. The chain links TRBV6-6 to TRBJ2-1, with D perhaps matching TRBD2 (6 bases). The CDR3 runs to 15 residues. Trimming stripped 2 bases from V and 3 bases from J, with 11 bases between. The V gene's germline CDR1 is MNHNY and CDR2 SVGAGI (reference sequence). As DNA, the CDR3 is TGTGCCAGCAGTTACACGGGGGAAGGCTACAATGAGCAGTTCTTC. Its protein is CASSYTGEGYNEQFF.

The rearrangement uses TRBV6-1 and TRBJ1-1; D gene uncertain. The CDR3 covers 13 residues. Trimming took 2 bases from V and 1 from J, leaving 5 bases between them. The germline V gene has CDR1 MNHNS and CDR2 SASEGT. The CDR3 nucleotides are TGTGCCAGCAGTGAAAACTGGAACACTGAAGCTTTCTTT. It specifies CASSENWNTEAFF.

Only a few counts were recorded for this clonotype. The V call is TRBV9, the J call TRBJ2-3; D unclear. The V gene lost 2 bases and the J gene lost 4 bases, with 14 bases spanning the gap. The CDR3 is 15 amino acids. The germline CDR1 and CDR2 sequences are SGDLS and YYNGEE. This CDR3 reads CASSVGVARPDTQYF. The CDR3, as DNA: TGTGCCAGCAGCGTCGGCGTAGCCCGCCCAGATACGCAGTATTTT.

A few counts support this clonotype. The V and J genes are TRBV10-3 and TRBJ2-7; maybe TRBD1 (5 bases). Germline CDR1 ENHRY, CDR2 SYGVKD. This CDR3 is 15 amino acids long. V gave up 3 bases and J gave up 0 bases, with 12 bases separating them. CDR3 sequence: CAISDRTPRSYEQYF. Written as DNA, the CDR3 is TGTGCCATCAGTGATAGGACACCACGCTCCTACGAGCAGTACTTC.

There are a few counts of this clonotype. The rearrangement uses TRBV4-1 and TRBJ1-2; D is ambiguous. V was clipped by 3 bases and J by 4 bases, with 9 bases between them. The V gene's germline CDR1 is MGHRA and CDR2 YSYEKL. This CDR3 region has 13 residues. CDR3 DNA sequence: TGCGCCAGCAGCCAGGGAATTGCCTATGGCTACACCTTC. It translates to CASSQGIAYGYTF.

The rearrangement joins TRBV4-2 to TRBJ1-6; 9 nucleotides line up with TRBD1. J lost 7 bases, V lost 4 bases, and 5 bases had no gene match. This CDR3 has 15 residues. Per germline, CDR1 LGHNA and CDR2 YNFKEQ. This CDR3 is CASSPGQGRNSPLHF. CDR3 DNA sequence: TGTGCCAGCAGCCCTGGACAGGGGCGGAATTCACCCCTCCACTTT.

The gene calls are TRBV6-2 or TRBV6-3 and TRBJ2-7, with TRBD2 identical over 8 bases. Germline V gene data show CDR1 as MNHEY and CDR2 as SVGEGT. J lost 3 bases, V lost 6 bases, and 13 bases had no gene match. The CDR3 covers 16 residues. CDR3 coding DNA: TGTGCCAGCAGCTACCTGAAGACGGGGGGGCACTACGAGCAGTACTTC. This translates into CASSYLKTGGHYEQYF.

The gene calls are TRBV14 and TRBJ2-3, with 12 bases that match TRBD2. The CDR3 has 16 residues. CDR1 SGHDN and CDR2 FVKESK come from the germline V gene. Losses at the gene ends were 2 bases for V and 3 bases for J; bases not matched to a gene: 3. CDR3 nucleotide sequence: TGTGCCAGCAGCCAACTAGCGGGAGGGCCGACAGATACGCAGTATTTT. It is translated as CASSQLAGGPTDTQYF.